What follows are 24 T cell receptor beta chains derived from one specimen sequenced in a study of T cell repertoires in cytomegalovirus infection (dated by TCRdb to the late 2010s). The sample was run on an Illumina HiSeq 1500. The public reads were reanalyzed by TCRdb: fastp trimming at Q25, MiXCR alignment, in-frame beta chains only. Each entry merges the rows of one CDR3 protein and shows their most common DNA and genes. In all, the sample holds about 180,000 distinct CDR3 sequences, and approximately 21% of those were seen once. Of the sample, 25% is held by the ten largest clones. The antigens these receptors bind are not known. The treatment or condition label corresponds to: in vitro stimulation with specific CMV peptide epitopes to enrich CMV-specific T cells. This material consisted of CD8+ T cells from cultured PBMCs, taken from culture after CMV antigen stimulation. The receptors were gathered from a human donor in good health (CMV status not recorded). Some clones in this sample may be carry-over from other donors' samples.

This clonotype has only a few counts. The chain recombines TRBV7-2 with TRBJ2-5; weak D call: TRBD1 (6 bases). The CDR3 has 16 residues. V gave up 5 bases and J gave up 4 bases, with 20 bases separating them. The germline V gene has CDR1 SGHTA and CDR2 FQGNSA. CDR3 amino acids: CASSPGHRLVRETQYF. The CDR3, as DNA: TGTGCCAGCAGCCCGGGACACCGCCTCGTACGAGAGACCCAGTACTTC.

This clonotype was found a few times. The V gene is TRBV20-1, the J gene TRBJ2-7; possible D gene TRBD1, 5 bases. The CDR3 totals 15 residues. V lost 5 bases to trimming and J lost 5 bases, with 22 bases between them. From germline, CDR1 is DFQATT and CDR2 SNEGSKA (reference sequence). The CDR3 sequence: CSALRQPRKKDEQYF. CDR3 nucleotides: TGCAGTGCTCTCAGACAGCCCAGAAAAAAGGACGAGCAGTACTTC.

Relative to its sample, this clonotype is medium-sized (0.01 to 0.1%). This chain uses TRBV12-3 or TRBV12-4 with TRBJ2-5; unclear D gene. V was pared by 1 base and J by 5 bases, with 2 bases between. CDR3 length: 11 amino acids. CDR3 sequence (DNA): TGTGCCAGCAGTTTAGGGGAGACCCAGTACTTC. Protein: CASSLGETQYF.

This clonotype was counted a few times. CDR3 bases: TGTGCCAGCAGTTCCTTATGGGATGATGAGAGCACTGAAGCTTTCTTT. Translating it yields CASSSLWDDESTEAFF. The rearrangement links TRBV6-2 or TRBV6-3 to TRBJ1-1, with D uncertain. The CDR3 contains 16 residues. With 4 bases removed from V and 4 bases from J, the gap between germline ends came to 19 bases. Germline assignment: CDR1 MNHEY and CDR2 SVGEGT.

This clonotype was counted only a few times. The rearrangement uses TRBV7-9 and TRBJ2-7; tentative D call: TRBD2 (5 bases). Looked up from germline, CDR1 is SEHNR and CDR2 is FQNEAQ (reference sequence). The V end was cut by 1 base, the J end by 2 bases, with 15 bases between. This CDR3 has 16 amino acids. DNA for the CDR3: TGTGCCAGCAGCTTAGATTCGGGGTTAGAACCCTACGAGCAGTACTTC. Its protein product is CASSLDSGLEPYEQYF.

The chain carries TRBV12-3 or TRBV12-4 and TRBJ2-1; 9 nucleotides match TRBD2. The length of the CDR3 is 16 residues. V gave up 2 bases and J gave up 5 bases; unmatched junction bases: 7. CDR3 protein: CASSLRRGGGNNEQFF. The CDR3 region has the DNA TGTGCCAGCAGTTTACGGCGGGGGGGCGGTAACAATGAGCAGTTCTTC.

The chain recombines TRBV7-9 with TRBJ2-5; D unresolved. Trimming shortened V by 1 base and J by 1 base, and 10 bases separated the two germline ends. CDR3 size: 15 residues. CDR1 and CDR2 from the germline V gene are SEHNR and FQNEAQ (reference sequence). CDR3: CASSLDGSFQETQYF. Written as DNA, the CDR3 is TGTGCCAGCAGCTTAGATGGCAGCTTCCAAGAGACCCAGTACTTC.

The J gene is TRBJ2-6, the V gene TRBV9, with 7 positions matching TRBD1. J lost 0 bases, V lost 0 bases, and 6 bases had no gene match. Germline loops: CDR1 SGDLS, CDR2 YYNGEE. The CDR3 contains 18 residues. The CDR3 DNA is TGTGCCAGCAGCGTAGCACCGGGACAGCCCTCTGGGGCCAACGTCCTGACTTTC. The encoded protein is CASSVAPGQPSGANVLTF.

V usage is TRBV6-2 or TRBV6-3 and J usage is TRBJ2-7; D is unclear. The V end was cut by 0 bases, the J end by 2 bases, with 14 bases between. This CDR3 is 16 amino acids long. The germline V gene has CDR1 MNHEY and CDR2 SVGEGT. The CDR3 reads CASSYSRPPRTYEQYF. CDR3 sequence (DNA): TGTGCCAGCAGTTACTCGAGGCCCCCCAGGACCTACGAGCAGTACTTC.

The CDR3 coding sequence is TGTGCCAGCAGCTTAACCAGGGGACAAAACCAAGAGACCCAGTACTTC. It codes for CASSLTRGQNQETQYF. This chain connects TRBV11-1 to TRBJ2-5; possible D gene TRBD1, 6 bases. CDR1 is SGHAT and CDR2 is FQDESV in the germline V gene (reference sequence). The V gene lost 2 bases and the J gene lost 0 bases, with 13 bases spanning the gap. CDR3 length equals 16 residues. Based on the CDR3 plus reference TRBV11-1 and TRBJ2-5, the full variable domain is EAEVAQSPRYKITEKSQAVAFWCDPISGHATLYWYRQILGQGPELLVQFQDESVVDDSQLPKDRFSAERLKGVDSTLKIQPAELGDSAMYLCASSLTRGQNQETQYFGPGTRLLVL.

This sequence joins TRBV6-2 or TRBV6-3 and TRBJ1-1; D remains ambiguous. The CDR3 covers 11 residues. Germline-derived CDR1 and CDR2 are MNHEY and SVGEGT. With 0 bases removed from V and 10 bases from J, the gap between germline ends came to 6 bases. CDR3 nucleotide sequence: TGTGCCAGCAGTTACTCGTGGGGAGCTTTCTTT. Protein sequence: CASSYSWGAFF.

This clonotype has only a few counts. The CDR3 DNA follows: TGTGCCAGCAGTGATCGTGCCCCCGAGCAGTACTTC. Translation: CASSDRAPEQYF. The chain carries TRBV6-1 and TRBJ2-7, with D uncertain. V dropped 3 bases and J dropped 6 bases, with 9 bases sitting between them. Looked up from germline, CDR1 is MNHNS and CDR2 is SASEGT. This CDR3 is 12 amino acids long.

This clonotype came up once. J is TRBJ2-7 and V is TRBV6-1; D remains unclear. Looked up from germline, CDR1 is MNHNS and CDR2 is SASEGT. The CDR3 has 14 amino acids. With 4 bases removed from V and 0 bases from J, the gap between germline ends came to 10 bases. CDR3 coding DNA: TGTGCCAGCAGTGGGACCATCAGCTCCTACGAGCAGTACTTC. The encoded protein is CASSGTISSYEQYF.

Only a few counts were recorded for this clonotype. The chain has TRBV5-4 and TRBJ2-7; 10 bases match TRBD1. Germline CDR1 and CDR2: SGHNT and YYREEE (reference sequence). The CDR3 runs 13 residues. J lost 6 bases, V lost 5 bases, and 5 bases had no gene match. CDR3 amino acids: CASRGTGVSEQYF. The CDR3 bases are TGTGCCAGCAGGGGGACAGGGGTGAGCGAGCAGTACTTC.

This rearrangement joins TRBV7-6 to TRBJ2-1; 9 bases agree with TRBD2. Trimming removed 4 bases from V and 5 bases from J; junction bases left unmatched: 12. The CDR3 runs 17 residues. Germline CDR1 reads SGHVS; CDR2 reads FNYEAQ. CDR3: CASSSTRGGGAHNEQFF. The CDR3 DNA follows: TGTGCCAGCAGCTCCACTAGGGGCGGGGGGGCCCACAATGAGCAGTTCTTC. Variable domain in full (rest from reference TRBV7-6 and TRBJ2-1): GAGVSQSPRYKVTKRGQDVALRCDPISGHVSLYWYRQALGQGPEFLTYFNYEAQQDKSGLPNDRFSAERPEGSISTLTIQRTEQRDSAMYRCASSSTRGGGAHNEQFFGPGTRLTVL.

The chain links TRBV3-1 to TRBJ2-1; 7 positions match TRBD1. The CDR3 totals 15 residues. CDR1 is LGHDT, CDR2 YNNKEL, per germline (reference sequence). Germline trimming cut 0 bases from V and 8 bases from J; bases unmatched to any gene: 7. The DNA for the CDR3 is TGTGCCAGCAGCCAAGATGGGTACAGGGGACATGAGCAGTTCTTC. This gives the protein CASSQDGYRGHEQFF.

The table lists this clonotype with a few counts. The CDR3 DNA reads TGCGCCAGCAGCTACAGGGCCTTCGACGGGGAGCTGTTTTTT. The encoded protein is CASSYRAFDGELFF. This chain joins TRBV4-3 and TRBJ2-2; a weak D match, TRBD1 (6 bases). V was clipped by 5 bases and J by 7 bases, with 14 bases between them. The CDR3 spans 14 residues. Germline lookup yields CDR1 LGHNA and CDR2 YSLEER.

V usage is TRBV7-8 and J usage is TRBJ2-7; 13 nucleotides agree with TRBD2. The CDR3 loop spans 15 amino acids. Germline CDR1 and CDR2: SGHVS and FQNEAQ. J gave up 4 bases and V 1 base, and 1 base lay outside the gene matches. CDR3 sequence reads: CASSLGLAGGYEQYF. As DNA, the CDR3 is TGTGCCAGCAGCTTAGGACTAGCGGGGGGTTACGAGCAGTACTTC.

CDR3 in DNA: TGTGCCAGCAGTTTCATGGAGAACTATGGCTACACCTTC. It specifies CASSFMENYGYTF. The genes are TRBV12-3 or TRBV12-4 and TRBJ1-2; D gene ambiguous. Trimming shortened V by 3 bases and J by 2 bases, and 7 bases separated the two germline ends. This CDR3 comprises 13 residues.

There are a few counts of this clonotype. The rearrangement joins TRBV24-1 to TRBJ2-2, with 7 bases lining up with TRBD1. After removal of 4 bases from V and 5 bases from J, the junction contained 0 bases not matched to a gene. This CDR3 comprises 13 residues. Germline V gene lookup returns CDR1 KGHDR and CDR2 SFDVKD. The CDR3 sequence: CATSEQGTGELFF. CDR3 coding DNA: TGTGCCACCAGTGAACAGGGGACCGGGGAGCTGTTTTTT.

This clonotype was seen a few times. The genes are TRBV7-9 and TRBJ1-4, with D uncertain. The CDR3 runs 15 residues. Trimming took 4 bases from V and 8 from J, leaving 17 bases between them. CDR1 and CDR2 (germline): SEHNR, FQNEAQ (reference sequence). The CDR3 spells CASSSRSALREKLFF. The CDR3 region has the DNA TGTGCCAGCAGCTCTAGGTCTGCCCTGAGGGAAAAACTGTTTTTT.

This clonotype showed up many times. The chain couples TRBV4-1 to TRBJ1-5; D might be TRBD1 (5 bases). Deletions cut 1 base from V and 6 bases from J, with 10 bases between. Per the germline V gene, CDR1 is MGHRA and CDR2 is YSYEKL. The CDR3 spans 14 residues. CDR3 sequence reads: CASSQVQGSQPQHF. In DNA form, the CDR3 reads TGCGCCAGCAGCCAAGTGCAGGGTAGTCAGCCCCAGCATTTT.

The chain recombines TRBV6-1 with TRBJ1-2; perhaps TRBD1 as D (5 bases). V was shortened by 0 bases and J by 4 bases, with 18 bases between the two germline ends. Per germline, CDR1 MNHNS and CDR2 SASEGT. The CDR3 has 17 amino acids. As DNA, the CDR3 is TGTGCCAGCAGTGAAGCCCCGACAGACGAAATTTCCTATGGCTACACCTTC. Translation gives CASSEAPTDEISYGYTF.

J is TRBJ1-3 and V is TRBV12-3 or TRBV12-4; possibly TRBD1 for D (6 bases). The V and J ends lost 6 bases and 0 bases respectively, with 12 bases between them. The CDR3 sequence is 15 residues long. CDR3 nucleotides: TGTGCCAGCAGAGGAACAGGGTACTCTGGAAACACCATATATTTT. As protein: CASRGTGYSGNTIYF.